This passage covers 8 T cell receptor beta chains from one sample sequenced in a study of cytomegalovirus exposure and HLA in healthy donors. The PCR contained 60 Vbeta and 13 Jbeta primers. This table comes from immunoSEQ multiplex PCR, and its TCRdb copy is limited to in-frame clones, with some not included. The table shows approximately 150,000 clones, with around 80% occurring only once. Material for sequencing was PBMCs. These receptors were taken from a female donor in good health and CMV-seronegative.

The chain recombines TRBV25-1 with TRBJ1-6, with 7 bases that match TRBD1. The CDR3 loop spans 13 amino acids. Unmatched junction bases numbered 3, after V lost 5 bases and J lost 8 bases. CDR1 is MGHDK, CDR2 SYGVNS, per germline. CDR3 coding DNA: TGTGCCAGCAGTACCACAGGGGATTCACCCCTCCACTTT. Translation: CASSTTGDSPLHF.

The V gene is TRBV5-1, the J gene TRBJ2-2, with TRBD1 matching 10 bases. Germline trimming cut 7 bases from V and 6 bases from J; bases unmatched to any gene: 15. The CDR3 sequence is 17 residues long. Germline-derived CDR1 and CDR2 are SGHRS and YFSETQ. The CDR3 DNA reads as TGCGCCAGCCTACCGGGACAGGGGTTTCTTGGGGCCGGGGAGCTGTTTTTT. This gives the protein CASLPGQGFLGAGELFF.

CDR3 DNA: TGTGCCATCAGTGAATTCGACAGACGGACTAGCGGACTTTACGAGCAGTACTTC. Its protein is CAISEFDRRTSGLYEQYF. The V gene is TRBV10-3, the J gene TRBJ2-7; 10 bases map to TRBD2. The length of the CDR3 is 18 residues. The germline gives CDR1 ENHRY, CDR2 SYGVKD. The J segment lost 4 bases and the V segment lost 3 bases, leaving 15 bases of the junction unmatched.

This chain joins TRBV6-5 and TRBJ2-1; no clear D gene. The CDR3 is 13 residues long. The V end lost 6 bases, the J end lost 8 bases, and 14 bases lay between the germline ends. Germline CDR1 MNHEY, CDR2 SVGAGI. CDR3 sequence reads: CASSRYLEDEQFF. CDR3 bases: TGTGCCAGCAGCCGCTACCTTGAGGATGAGCAGTTCTTC.

This clone has just a few counts. The V gene is TRBV5-1, the J gene TRBJ1-1; 7 bases are shared with TRBD1. Germline loops: CDR1 SGHRS, CDR2 YFSETQ. This CDR3 contains 16 residues. With 5 bases clipped from V and 4 bases from J, the junction kept 14 bases outside the gene matches. In nucleotides, the CDR3 is TGCGCCAGCAGTTTCTCAGGGGGTAATTTGGGCACTGAAGCTTTCTTT. Residues: CASSFSGGNLGTEAFF.

DNA for the CDR3: TGTGCCAGCAGCACCCTGGCGGGGGCGACCACAGATACGCAGTATTTT. Translated, it gives CASSTLAGATTDTQYF. The genes are TRBV4-2 and TRBJ2-3; a weak D match, TRBD2 (7 bases). Trimming left V 5 bases short and J 2 bases short, with 17 bases between. Germline CDR1 is LGHNA and CDR2 is YNFKEQ. The CDR3 runs to 16 residues.

The V gene is TRBV5-6, the J gene TRBJ2-3; a weak D match, TRBD2 (5 bases). The CDR3 has 14 amino acids. Trimming took off 3 bases at V and 4 bases at J, with 12 bases between the two ends. Germline values: CDR1 SGHDT, CDR2 YYEEEE. The CDR3 is CASSYSPSSDTQYF. DNA for the CDR3: TGTGCCAGCAGCTACTCTCCTAGCTCAGATACGCAGTATTTT.

The CDR3 DNA is TGTGCCAGCACCCAAGCGGGAGGACGCTACGAGCAGTACTTC. This gives the protein CASTQAGGRYEQYF. V is TRBV6-1 and J is TRBJ2-7, with 9 bases that match TRBD2. There are 14 residues in the CDR3. V shed 7 bases, J shed 3 bases, and the junction held 7 bases outside the gene matches. The V gene's germline CDR1 is MNHNS and CDR2 SASEGT.